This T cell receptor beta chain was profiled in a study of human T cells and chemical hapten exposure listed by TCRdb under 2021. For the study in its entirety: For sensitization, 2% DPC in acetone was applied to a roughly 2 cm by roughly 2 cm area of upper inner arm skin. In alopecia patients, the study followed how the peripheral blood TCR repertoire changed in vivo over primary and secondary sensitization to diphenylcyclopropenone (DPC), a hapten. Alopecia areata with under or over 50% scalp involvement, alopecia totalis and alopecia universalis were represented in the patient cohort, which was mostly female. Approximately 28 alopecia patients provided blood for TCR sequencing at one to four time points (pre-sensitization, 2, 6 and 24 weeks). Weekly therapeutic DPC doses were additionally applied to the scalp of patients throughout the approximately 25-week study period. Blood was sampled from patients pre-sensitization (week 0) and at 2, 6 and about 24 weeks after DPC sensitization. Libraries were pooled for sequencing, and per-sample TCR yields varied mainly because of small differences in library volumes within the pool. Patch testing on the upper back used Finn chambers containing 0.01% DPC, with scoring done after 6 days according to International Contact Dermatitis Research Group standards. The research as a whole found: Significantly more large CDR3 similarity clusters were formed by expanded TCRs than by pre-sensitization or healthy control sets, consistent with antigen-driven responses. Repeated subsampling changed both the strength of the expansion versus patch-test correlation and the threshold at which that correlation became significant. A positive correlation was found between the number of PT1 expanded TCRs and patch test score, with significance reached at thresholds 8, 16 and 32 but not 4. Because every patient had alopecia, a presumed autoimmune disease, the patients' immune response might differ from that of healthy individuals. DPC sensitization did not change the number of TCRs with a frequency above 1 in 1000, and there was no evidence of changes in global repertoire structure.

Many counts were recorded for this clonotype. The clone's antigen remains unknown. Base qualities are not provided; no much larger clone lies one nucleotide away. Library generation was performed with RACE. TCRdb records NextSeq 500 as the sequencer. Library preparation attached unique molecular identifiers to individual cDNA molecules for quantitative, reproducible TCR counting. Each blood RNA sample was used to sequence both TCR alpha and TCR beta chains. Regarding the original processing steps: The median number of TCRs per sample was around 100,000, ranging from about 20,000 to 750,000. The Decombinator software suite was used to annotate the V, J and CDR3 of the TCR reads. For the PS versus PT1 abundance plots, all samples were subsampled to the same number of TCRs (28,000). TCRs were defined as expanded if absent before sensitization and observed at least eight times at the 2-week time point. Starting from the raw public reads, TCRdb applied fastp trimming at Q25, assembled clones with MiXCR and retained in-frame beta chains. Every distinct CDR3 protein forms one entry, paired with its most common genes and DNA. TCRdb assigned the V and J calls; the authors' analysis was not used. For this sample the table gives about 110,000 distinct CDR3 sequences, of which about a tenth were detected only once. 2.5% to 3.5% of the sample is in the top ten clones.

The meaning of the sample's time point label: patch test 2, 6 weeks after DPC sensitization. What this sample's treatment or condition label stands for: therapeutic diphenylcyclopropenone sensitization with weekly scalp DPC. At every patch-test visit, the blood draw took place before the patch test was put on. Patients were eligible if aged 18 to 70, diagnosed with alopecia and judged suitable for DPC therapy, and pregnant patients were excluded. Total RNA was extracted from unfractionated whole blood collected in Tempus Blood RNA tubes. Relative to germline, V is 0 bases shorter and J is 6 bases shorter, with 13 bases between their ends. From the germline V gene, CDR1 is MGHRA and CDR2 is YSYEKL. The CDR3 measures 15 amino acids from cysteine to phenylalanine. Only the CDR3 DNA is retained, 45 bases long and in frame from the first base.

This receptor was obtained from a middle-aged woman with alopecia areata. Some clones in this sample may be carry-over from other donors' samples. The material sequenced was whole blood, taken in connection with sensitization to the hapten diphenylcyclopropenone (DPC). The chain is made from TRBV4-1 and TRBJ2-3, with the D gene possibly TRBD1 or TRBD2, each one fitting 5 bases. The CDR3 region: CASSQDRGVSDTQYF. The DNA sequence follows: TGCGCCAGCAGCCAAGATCGAGGGGTCAGCGATACGCAGTATTTT.